These 7 T cell receptor beta chains originate from one sample sequenced in a study of OX40 agonist ivuxolimab in advanced cancers. Measured with immunoSEQ multiplex PCR; TCRdb has only the in-frame clones, and not every one. The data hold some 80,000 clones, with roughly 92% observed a single time. Specimen: CD4+ or CD8+ T cells sorted from blood, collected in a trial of the OX40 agonist ivuxolimab. Source of these receptors: an adult with an advanced solid tumor such as melanoma, head and neck, liver or kidney cancer.

A remark on this clone: Because it lacks the conserved phenylalanine or tryptophan at the end, this CDR3 is likely a read error. Because the CDR3's place on the DNA is in doubt, the DNA is left out and the CDR3 is given as listed by TCRdb. This chain connects TRBV2 to TRBJ2-3; the listed D gene, TRBD1, was not tested against the DNA. With termini counted, the CDR3 has 12 amino acids. CDR1 is SNHLY and CDR2 is FYNNEI in the germline V gene. The CDR3 is CASRPEGQGIIV.

On this clone itself: The sample carries other DNA sequences with the same CDR3. The chain joins TRBV5-1 to TRBJ2-3; 8 bases match TRBD2. The CDR3 has 17 residues. Germline V gene lookup returns CDR1 SGHRS and CDR2 YFSETQ. With 2 bases clipped from V and 1 base from J, the junction kept 9 bases outside the gene matches. CDR3 nucleotide sequence: TGCGCCAGCAGCTTCTCCGGTCGGGGGGGACGCACAGATACGCAGTATTTT. It specifies CASSFSGRGGRTDTQYF.

J is TRBJ2-7 and V is TRBV5-1; tentatively, D is TRBD1 or TRBD2 (5 bases each). CDR3 length: 15 residues. V was cut by 4 bases and J by 2 bases, with 16 bases left in between. CDR1 and CDR2 (germline): SGHRS, YFSETQ. The CDR3 is CASSQPGTTTYEQYF. CDR3 nucleotides: TGCGCCAGCAGCCAACCCGGGACGACAACCTACGAGCAGTACTTC.

This CDR3 reads CASSEGTGGQPQHF. As DNA, the CDR3 is TGTGCCAGCAGTGAGGGGACAGGGGGTCAGCCCCAGCATTTT. The chain recombines TRBV6-1 with TRBJ1-5; TRBD1 matches 11 bases. The V gene end was trimmed by 3 bases and the J gene end by 6 bases; junction bases not matched to a gene: 1. Germline V lookup: CDR1 MNHNS, CDR2 SASEGT. The CDR3 sequence is 14 residues long.

The V and J genes are TRBV7-8 and TRBJ2-3; the match to TRBD2 covers 7 bases. The germline CDR1 and CDR2 sequences are SGHVS and FQNEAQ. CDR3 length equals 16 residues. J lost 2 bases, V lost 1 base, and 6 bases had no gene match. The CDR3 reads CASSLGSSGLTDTQYF. The CDR3, as DNA: TGTGCCAGCAGCTTAGGCTCTAGCGGCCTCACAGATACGCAGTATTTT.

This CDR3 reads CASSISDSSMTFF. The CDR3 region has the DNA TGTGCCAGTAGTATATCGGACTCCTCCATGACTTTCTTT. V gene TRBV19 combines with J gene TRBJ1-1, with D hard to call. The length of the CDR3 is 13 residues. Germline V gene data show CDR1 as LNHDA and CDR2 as SQIVND (reference sequence). V lost 2 bases to trimming and J lost 12 bases, with 16 bases between them.

CDR3 DNA sequence: TGTGCCAGCAGCCAGAAGGCCCGGGCCTTCTACGAGCAGTACTTC. It codes for CASSQKARAFYEQYF. This rearrangement joins TRBV28 to TRBJ2-7; the D is unclear. V was shortened by 6 bases and J by 3 bases, with 18 bases between the two germline ends. The CDR3 is made up of 15 amino acids. Germline V gene sequence: CDR1 MDHEN, CDR2 SYDVKM.